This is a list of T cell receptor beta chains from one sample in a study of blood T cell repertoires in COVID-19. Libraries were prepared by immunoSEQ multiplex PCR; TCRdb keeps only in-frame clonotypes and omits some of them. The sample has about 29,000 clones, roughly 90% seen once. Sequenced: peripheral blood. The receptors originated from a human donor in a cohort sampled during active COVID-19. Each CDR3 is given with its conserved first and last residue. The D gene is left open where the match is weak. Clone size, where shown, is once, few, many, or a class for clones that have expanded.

CASTAGGEQFF,TGTGCCAGCACCGCAGGGGGTGAGCAGTTCTTC,TRBJ2-1,TRBV12-3/TRBV12-4,TRBD1,-
CASSVSGQNYGYTF,TGTGCCAGCAGTGTTTCAGGACAGAACTATGGCTACACCTTC,TRBJ1-2,TRBV2,-,-
CASSLAGGVALHF,TGTGCCAGCAGTTTAGCGGGGGGGGTGGCCCTCCACTTT,TRBJ1-6,TRBV12-3/TRBV12-4,-,-
CATPWSSGWGTEAFF,TGTGCCACCCCTTGGTCGAGCGGCTGGGGCACTGAAGCTTTCTTT,TRBJ1-1,TRBV10-3,-,-
CSVTRGTANTGELFF,TGCAGCGTAACCCGGGGGACGGCGAACACCGGGGAGCTGTTTTTT,TRBJ2-2,TRBV29-1,-,-
CASSRSGGGDTQYF,TGTGCCAGCAGCCGAAGCGGGGGGGGAGATACGCAGTATTTT,TRBJ2-3,TRBV13,TRBD2,-
CASSQDPGDNYNEQFF,TGTGCCAGCAGCCAAGATCCGGGAGACAACTACAATGAGCAGTTCTTC,TRBJ2-1,TRBV4-2,-,-
CASSPPTTSGGVGTDTQYF,TGTGCCAGCTCACCTCCAACGACTAGCGGGGGGGTCGGGACAGATACGCAGTATTTT,TRBJ2-3,TRBV18,TRBD2,-
CASSQDFGTSNNEQFF,TGTGCCAGCAGCCAGGATTTCGGGACTAGTAACAATGAGCAGTTCTTC,TRBJ2-1,TRBV4-2,TRBD2,-
CATTLGRTLGAFF,TGTGCCACCACCCTAGGGAGAACACTGGGAGCTTTCTTT,TRBJ1-1,TRBV6-6,-,-
CASSQAKGELFF,TGTGCCAGCAGCCAAGCAAAGGGAGAACTGTTTTTT,TRBJ1-4,TRBV4-2,-,-
CASSQVRRGLYNEQFF,TGCGCCAGCAGCCAAGTAAGGCGGGGCTTGTACAATGAGCAGTTCTTC,TRBJ2-1,TRBV4-1,-,-
CASSSGGALGETQYF,TGTGCCAGCAGCTCCGGGGGGGCCCTGGGAGAGACCCAGTACTTC,TRBJ2-5,TRBV5-6,TRBD2,-
CASSLTGAPYNEQFF,TGTGCCAGCAGCTTGACAGGGGCTCCCTACAATGAGCAGTTCTTC,TRBJ2-1,TRBV7-2,TRBD1,-
CASSLGGILNYGYTF,TGTGCCAGCAGCTTAGGGGGCATTCTTAACTATGGCTACACCTTC,TRBJ1-2,TRBV7-2,-,-
CASSYPIVGARDYEQYF,TGTGCCAGCAGTTACCCGATAGTGGGGGCCCGCGACTACGAGCAGTACTTC,TRBJ2-7,TRBV6-2/TRBV6-3,-,-
CASSKAATGNTGELFF,TGTGCCAGCAGCAAAGCAGCGACAGGGAACACCGGGGAGCTGTTTTTT,TRBJ2-2,TRBV21-1,-,-
CAWSVYRGSSEQFF,TGTGCCTGGAGTGTTTACAGGGGTAGTAGTGAGCAGTTCTTC,TRBJ2-1,TRBV30,TRBD1,-
CASSQDRVNYGYTF,TGCGCCAGCAGCCAAGATCGGGTTAACTATGGCTACACCTTC,TRBJ1-2,TRBV4-1,-,-
CASSLASGGTTDTQYF,TGTGCCAGCAGCTTAGCGAGCGGGGGGACCACAGATACGCAGTATTTT,TRBJ2-3,TRBV7-9,TRBD2,-
CASIPDRGNNQPQHF,TGTGCCAGCATTCCTGACAGGGGCAACAATCAGCCCCAGCATTTT,TRBJ1-5,TRBV6-6,TRBD1,-
CASSPRQAMNTEAFF,TGCGCCAGCAGCCCCCGACAGGCCATGAACACTGAAGCTTTCTTT,TRBJ1-1,TRBV4-3,-,-
CASSLLGAGSSYEQYF,TGTGCCAGCAGCCTCCTGGGGGCAGGGAGCTCCTACGAGCAGTACTTC,TRBJ2-7,TRBV6-6,-,-
CASGMEGFQPQHF,TGTGCCAGCGGAATGGAGGGGTTTCAGCCCCAGCATTTT,TRBJ1-5,TRBV2,-,few
CASSAAGAFETQYF,TGTGCCAGCAGTGCAGCGGGGGCTTTTGAGACCCAGTACTTC,TRBJ2-5,TRBV2,TRBD2,-
CASSASGGFPSYNEQFF,TGCGCCAGCAGTGCTAGCGGGGGTTTCCCCTCCTACAATGAGCAGTTCTTC,TRBJ2-1,TRBV5-1,TRBD2,-
CASSLSQGARYEQYF,TGTGCCAGCAGCTTAAGCCAGGGGGCAAGGTACGAGCAGTACTTC,TRBJ2-7,TRBV7-2,TRBD1,once
CASSFPGTGYEQYF,TGTGCCAGCAGCTTTCCTGGGACAGGGTACGAGCAGTACTTC,TRBJ2-7,TRBV7-9,TRBD1,-
CAWSGQGGNSPLHF,TGTGCCTGGTCTGGACAGGGTGGGAATTCACCCCTCCACTTT,TRBJ1-6,TRBV30,TRBD1,few
CASSPGAAGVNEQFF,TGTGCCAGCTCACCGGGGGCGGCAGGGGTAAATGAGCAGTTCTTC,TRBJ2-1,TRBV18,-,once
CASSQDILAPSGNTIYF,TGTGCCAGCAGCCAAGATATTCTGGCCCCCTCTGGAAACACCATATATTTT,TRBJ1-3,TRBV4-2,-,-
CASSYEAGRDTGELFF,TGTGCCAGCAGTTACGAGGCAGGCCGGGATACCGGGGAGCTGTTTTTT,TRBJ2-2,TRBV6-5,-,-
CASSMGRNEQFF,TGTGCCAGTAGTATGGGCCGGAATGAGCAGTTCTTC,TRBJ2-1,TRBV19,-,-
CASSLEPQGLTYEQYF,TGTGCCAGCAGCCTAGAGCCCCAGGGCTTGACCTACGAGCAGTACTTC,TRBJ2-7,TRBV11-2,-,-
CASSTVQRGVFTETQYF,TGTGCCAGTAGTACCGTCCAGCGGGGGGTATTTACAGAGACCCAGTACTTC,TRBJ2-5,TRBV19,TRBD2,-
CASSEMTSLRQFF,TGTGCCAGCAGTGAAATGACTAGCTTAAGGCAGTTCTTC,TRBJ2-1,TRBV6-1,TRBD2,-
CASSSPPDRGLFF,TGTGCCAGCAGTTCCCCCCCGGACCGGGGACTGTTTTTT,TRBJ1-4,TRBV6-2/TRBV6-3,-,once
CASRDGTGDLYGYTF,TGTGCCAGCAGGGATGGGACAGGCGACCTCTATGGCTACACCTTC,TRBJ1-2,TRBV11-1,TRBD1,-
CASSRQGAYEQYF,TGTGCCAGTAGCCGGCAGGGGGCTTACGAGCAGTACTTC,TRBJ2-7,TRBV19,TRBD1,-
CASSLSRQGVTEAFF,TGTGCCAGCAGCCTTTCGAGACAGGGCGTAACTGAAGCTTTCTTT,TRBJ1-1,TRBV3-1/TRBV3-2,TRBD1,-
CASSPGQGAVTDTQYF,TGTGCCAGCAGCCCTGGCCAGGGGGCCGTCACAGATACGCAGTATTTT,TRBJ2-3,TRBV5-5,TRBD1,-
CASSLEPVPGLGYTF,TGTGCTAGCAGCTTAGAGCCCGTTCCAGGGTTGGGCTACACCTTC,TRBJ1-2,TRBV7-2,-,-
CASSIKGAANEKLFF,TGTGCCAGTAGTATAAAGGGGGCGGCTAATGAAAAACTGTTTTTT,TRBJ1-4,TRBV19,TRBD1,-
CASSRGTGNTEAFF,TGCGCCAGCAGTCGAGGGACAGGGAACACTGAAGCTTTCTTT,TRBJ1-1,TRBV4-1,TRBD1,-
CASGLSAGPTGELFF,TGTGCTAGTGGTTTGTCAGCGGGGCCCACCGGGGAGCTGTTTTTT,TRBJ2-2,TRBV12-5,TRBD2,few
CASSLSYQTRNIQYF,TGTGCCAGCAGCTTAAGTTACCAAACTAGGAACATTCAGTACTTC,TRBJ2-4,TRBV7-2,-,-
CASRAPGTFYGYTF,TGCGCCAGCAGGGCCCCAGGAACCTTCTATGGCTACACCTTC,TRBJ1-2,TRBV4-1,-,-
CASNSPTGGSGNTIYF,TGTGCCAGCAATTCCCCGACGGGGGGCTCTGGAAACACCATATATTTT,TRBJ1-3,TRBV28,-,once
CASSQEGTGRNQPQHF,TGTGCCAGCAGCCAAGAGGGGACAGGACGCAATCAGCCCCAGCATTTT,TRBJ1-5,TRBV4-2,TRBD1,few
CASSYTGTGTYEQYF,TGTGCCAGCAGTTATACCGGGACAGGGACCTACGAGCAGTACTTC,TRBJ2-7,TRBV6-6,TRBD1,-
CASSLADRLSAEQYF,TGCGCCAGCAGCTTGGCCGACAGGTTATCTGCCGAGCAGTACTTC,TRBJ2-7,TRBV5-1,-,-
CASTPGSEILSSYNSPLHF,TGTGCCAGCACCCCCGGCAGCGAGATATTGAGCTCCTATAATTCACCCCTCCACTTT,TRBJ1-6,TRBV27,-,-
CASSSLAGGVYEQYF,TGTGCCAGCAGCTCGCTAGCGGGGGGTGTCTACGAGCAGTACTTC,TRBJ2-7,TRBV11-3,TRBD2,-
CASSWGQGRNEKLFF,TGTGCCAGCAGCTGGGGACAGGGAAGGAATGAAAAACTGTTTTTT,TRBJ1-4,TRBV5-5,TRBD1,-
CASTSGASNSPLHF,TGTGCCAGCACCTCAGGGGCTAGTAATTCACCCCTCCACTTT,TRBJ1-6,TRBV7-9,-,once
CASSQGGFEQPQHF,TGTGCCAGCTCACAGGGAGGGTTCGAACAGCCCCAGCATTTT,TRBJ1-5,TRBV18,-,-
CASSVDRFNTEAFF,TGTGCCAGTAGTGTGGACAGGTTCAACACTGAAGCTTTCTTT,TRBJ1-1,TRBV19,TRBD1,-